The T cell receptor beta chain described here comes from a study of a mutant IDH1 vaccine in newly diagnosed glioma. Per the germline V gene, CDR1 is SGHRS and CDR2 is YFSETQ. This CDR3 is 17 amino acids long. V shed 4 bases, J shed 4 bases, and the junction held 7 bases outside the gene matches. As regards this clone: Its antigen is unknown.

Generated by immunoSEQ multiplex PCR, the TCRdb table keeps only in-frame clones and is missing some. The table has over 80,000 clones, roughly four fifths seen once. Sample time point: week 47, end of study. The vaccine gave 300 ug of a 20-mer mutant IDH1 peptide subcutaneously per dose. This chain links TRBV5-1 with TRBJ2-5; 16 bases match TRBD2. The source is a middle-aged man with glioma. The material was PBMCs, obtained from a glioma patient whose treatment included an IDH1 peptide vaccine. CDR3 sequence: CASSLGLAGGPGETQYF. In DNA form, the CDR3 reads TGCGCCAGCAGCCTGGGACTAGCGGGAGGGCCCGGAGAGACCCAGTACTTC.